This T cell receptor (beta chain) was recovered during a study of blood T cell repertoires in COVID-19. About the study: COVID-19 samples collected from the United States, Italy and Spain covered acute and convalescent phases.

CDR3 length: 14 amino acids. Trimming at V came to 6 bases and at J to 9 bases, leaving 11 bases not matched to a gene. Germline loops: CDR1 LGHDT, CDR2 YNNKEL (reference sequence). This table comes from immunoSEQ multiplex PCR, and its TCRdb copy is limited to in-frame clones, with some not included. Among 380,000 or so clones listed, approximately 77% were seen once. The sequenced material came from peripheral blood. The chain joins TRBV3-1 (or the pseudogene TRBV3-2) to TRBJ2-1, with 7 bases aligning to TRBD1. The receptor was isolated from a human donor with acute or convalescent COVID-19. The donor label of this sample is uncertain. CDR3 amino acids: CASRTDTGVGEQFF. The CDR3, as DNA: TGTGCCAGCAGAACTGACACAGGGGTGGGTGAGCAGTTCTTC.